These 24 T cell receptor beta chains share one sample of origin, sequenced in a study of blood T cell repertoires in COVID-19. Using immunoSEQ multiplex PCR, the repertoire was profiled, and TCRdb retains in-frame clones only, with some absent. The repertoire holds about 46,000 clones, with roughly four fifths as singletons. Sequencing was performed on peripheral blood. These receptors came from a man aged 60-69 years with acute or convalescent COVID-19.

As regards this clone: This same CDR3 is encoded by further DNA sequences in the sample. V usage is TRBV20-1 and J usage is TRBJ1-2; D is uncertain. The germline V gene has CDR1 DFQATT and CDR2 SNEGSKA (reference sequence). V was shortened by 4 bases and J by 5 bases, with 5 bases between the two germline ends. The CDR3 has 10 residues. CDR3 nucleotides: TGCAGTGCTAAGAGTTATGGCTACACCTTC. This sequence encodes CSAKSYGYTF.

This clone is a singleton in its sample. V and J are TRBV7-9 and TRBJ1-1; 7 nucleotides agree with TRBD1. Germline-derived CDR1 and CDR2 are SEHNR and FQNEAQ (reference sequence). The CDR3 sequence is 14 residues long. J lost 0 bases, V lost 3 bases, and 1 base had no gene match. Here the CDR3 DNA reads TGTGCCAGCAGCTTGGGACAGCTGAACACTGAAGCTTTCTTT. Translation gives CASSLGQLNTEAFF. The full variable domain, its missing parts supplied by reference TRBV7-9 and TRBJ1-1, is DTGVSQNPRHKITKRGQNVTFRCDPISEHNRLYWYRQTLGQGPEFLTYFQNEAQLEKSRLLSDRFSAERPKGSFSTLEIQRTEQGDSAMYLCASSLGQLNTEAFFGQGTRLTVV.

The chain employs TRBV3-1 (or the pseudogene TRBV3-2) and TRBJ1-1; tentatively, D is TRBD1 (6 bases). V lost 2 bases and J lost 3, with 13 bases in between. The CDR3 sequence is 15 residues long. The germline V gene encodes CDR1 LGHDT and CDR2 YNNKEL (reference sequence). CDR3: CASSQPWGGHTEAFF. The CDR3 DNA sequence: TGTGCCAGCAGCCAACCCTGGGGGGGGCACACTGAAGCTTTCTTT.

In this sample, this clone turned up a few times. The rearrangement uses TRBV19 and TRBJ2-7, with D maybe TRBD1 (6 bases). Trimming shortened V by 5 bases and J by 0 bases, and 17 bases separated the two germline ends. This CDR3 spans 16 amino acids. The V gene's germline CDR1 is LNHDA and CDR2 SQIVND (reference sequence). CDR3: CASSPASGTSSYEQYF. DNA of the CDR3: TGTGCCAGTAGTCCAGCCTCCGGGACAAGCTCCTACGAGCAGTACTTC.

This clone was observed a single time. The rearrangement uses TRBV9 and TRBJ1-2; 9 positions match TRBD1. The CDR3 has 14 residues. Looked up from germline, CDR1 is SGDLS and CDR2 is YYNGEE. The junction had 7 bases not matched to a gene; V was cut back by 4 bases and J by 6 bases. CDR3 nucleotides: TGTGCCAGCAGCCGCTTGACAGGGGGTCATGGCTACACCTTC. As protein: CASSRLTGGHGYTF.

The rearrangement links TRBV6-2 or TRBV6-3 to TRBJ1-2; D perhaps matches TRBD1 (5 bases). The germline gives CDR1 MNHEY, CDR2 SVGEGT. Between the trimmed V and J ends, which lost 2 bases and 5 bases, there was a span of 6 bases. This CDR3 has 12 amino acids. Written as DNA, the CDR3 is TGTGCCAGCAGTTACAAGGGGTATGGCTACACCTTC. Protein: CASSYKGYGYTF.

The V gene is TRBV6-5, the J gene TRBJ2-7; maybe TRBD1 (6 bases). This CDR3 contains 14 residues. The V gene lost 3 bases and the J gene lost 0 bases, with 9 bases spanning the gap. CDR1 and CDR2 from the germline V gene are MNHEY and SVGAGI. CDR3 protein: CASSYTGPSYEQYF. The DNA of the CDR3 is TGTGCCAGCAGTTATACAGGGCCCTCCTACGAGCAGTACTTC.

The CDR3 loop is CASSRSDIRNTEAFF. CDR3 DNA sequence: TGCGCCAGCAGCCGATCGGACATTCGAAACACTGAAGCTTTCTTT. The chain links TRBV5-1 to TRBJ1-1, with a tentative D call TRBD1 (5 bases). CDR1 is SGHRS and CDR2 is YFSETQ in the germline V gene. CDR3 length: 15 amino acids. V was pared by 4 bases and J by 2 bases, with 15 bases between.

This clone has just one count. This chain connects TRBV7-2 to TRBJ2-7; TRBD1 matches at 8 bases. Looked up from germline, CDR1 is SGHTA and CDR2 is FQGNSA. The CDR3 runs to 16 residues. J was trimmed by 6 bases and V by 0 bases; bases with no gene match: 10. The CDR3 nucleotides are TGTGCCAGCAGCTTAGCGCTGGGGACAGGAACCTCCGAGCAGTACTTC. Protein: CASSLALGTGTSEQYF.

This chain links TRBV30 with TRBJ2-3, with 9 bases that match TRBD2. The CDR3 spans 15 residues. The germline V gene has CDR1 GTSNPN and CDR2 SVGIG (reference sequence). The V gene end was trimmed by 2 bases and the J gene end by 4 bases; junction bases not matched to a gene: 7. The CDR3 nucleotides are TGTGCCTGGAGTTTTGCGGGGGGGCTTTCAGATACGCAGTATTTT. Translated, it gives CAWSFAGGLSDTQYF.

The gene calls are TRBV9 and TRBJ1-1, with 8 bases matching TRBD1. Germline V lookup: CDR1 SGDLS, CDR2 YYNGEE. The CDR3 extends over 17 amino acids. The ends lost 2 bases at V and 0 bases at J; junction bases unmatched: 9. The CDR3 reads CASSVSWTGNMNTEAFF. In DNA, the CDR3 is TGTGCCAGCAGCGTCTCCTGGACAGGGAACATGAACACTGAAGCTTTCTTT.

The chain has TRBV6-1 and TRBJ2-2, with TRBD2 matching over 12 bases. The junction had 4 bases not matched to a gene; V was cut back by 2 bases and J by 3 bases. Looked up from germline, CDR1 is MNHNS and CDR2 is SASEGT. This CDR3 has 17 residues. DNA for the CDR3: TGTGCCAGCAGTGAACTAGCGGGGGGGCCGTACACCGGGGAGCTGTTTTTT. Residues: CASSELAGGPYTGELFF.

The sample holds a few counts of this clone. V and J are TRBV15 and TRBJ1-2; D gene unclear. The CDR3 is made up of 11 amino acids. V dropped 7 bases and J dropped 5 bases, with 8 bases sitting between them. The germline CDR1 and CDR2 sequences are LNHNV and YYDKDF (reference sequence). The CDR3 region has the DNA TGTGCCACCACCAACGGTTATGGCTACACCTTC. Residues: CATTNGYGYTF.

The chain is built from TRBV28 and TRBJ1-2; tentatively, D is TRBD1 (5 bases). This CDR3 is built from 12 residues. V dropped 7 bases and J dropped 8 bases, with 14 bases sitting between them. CDR1 is MDHEN, CDR2 SYDVKM, per germline. The CDR3 DNA reads as TGTGCCAGCACCGGCGGGGGAAGAGGCTACACCTTC. Its translation: CASTGGGRGYTF.

This clone qualifies as medium-sized. The chain employs TRBV5-6 and TRBJ2-7; no firm D call. V lost 4 bases and J 1 base, leaving 9 bases between the germline ends. CDR1 SGHDT and CDR2 YYEEEE come from the germline V gene. This CDR3 has 13 residues. The CDR3 region is CASSPGSSYEQYF. CDR3 DNA: TGTGCCAGCAGCCCCGGGTCTTCCTACGAGCAGTACTTC.

The chain combines TRBV10-3 with TRBJ1-5; TRBD1 might be the D (5 bases). Germline lookup yields CDR1 ENHRY and CDR2 SYGVKD. Trimming pared 6 bases from V and 0 bases from J, leaving 9 bases between. The CDR3 sequence is 14 residues long. CDR3 bases: TGTGCCATCAGCACAGGTTATAGCAATCAGCCCCAGCATTTT. It codes for CAISTGYSNQPQHF.

This chain links TRBV24-1 with TRBJ1-2; 8 bases match TRBD1. CDR3 length equals 17 residues. Trimming cost V 2 bases and J 2 bases; bases outside gene matches: 9. Germline lookup yields CDR1 KGHDR and CDR2 SFDVKD. The CDR3 region is CATSDSGTGRHNYGYTF. The CDR3 DNA follows: TGTGCCACCAGTGATTCCGGGACAGGACGACACAACTATGGCTACACCTTC.

The chain recombines TRBV27 with TRBJ2-1; maybe TRBD1 (6 bases). The CDR3 extends over 17 amino acids. V was trimmed by 8 bases and J by 1 base, leaving 21 bases between them. Germline values: CDR1 MNHEY, CDR2 SMNVEV (reference sequence). The CDR3 loop is CASGPHLGAPSYNEQFF. CDR3 DNA: TGTGCCAGCGGACCACATTTGGGGGCGCCTTCCTACAATGAGCAGTTCTTC.

The gene calls are TRBV5-1 and TRBJ2-7; 10 bases agree with TRBD1. Germline V CDR1 and CDR2: SGHRS, YFSETQ. Germline trimming cut 4 bases from V and 3 bases from J; bases unmatched to any gene: 4. The CDR3 is 14 residues long. The CDR3 nucleotides are TGCGCCAGCAGCGCCGGGACAGGGGTCTACGAGCAGTACTTC. Its protein product is CASSAGTGVYEQYF.

This rearrangement joins TRBV5-6 to TRBJ2-7; perhaps TRBD1 as D (5 bases). Germline V gene lookup returns CDR1 SGHDT and CDR2 YYEEEE. The V gene lost 7 bases and the J gene lost 3 bases, with 17 bases spanning the gap. The CDR3 is made up of 14 amino acids. CDR3 amino acids: CASLHDGARYEQYF. In DNA form, the CDR3 reads TGTGCCAGCCTCCACGATGGGGCGCGCTACGAGCAGTACTTC.

The chain carries TRBV12-3 or TRBV12-4 and TRBJ1-2, with unresolved D. V was shortened by 8 bases and J by 6 bases, with 13 bases between the two germline ends. The CDR3 loop spans 12 amino acids. CDR3 in DNA: TGTGCCAGCGGCTTAAGGAGACATGGCTACACCTTC. Translated, it gives CASGLRRHGYTF.

This clone was recorded only once. The chain is built from TRBV4-1 and TRBJ2-3; 14 bases align to TRBD2. Germline V gene lookup returns CDR1 MGHRA and CDR2 YSYEKL. The CDR3 totals 17 residues. Germline trimming cut 3 bases from V and 4 bases from J; bases unmatched to any gene: 6. The CDR3 DNA sequence: TGCGCCAGCAGCCACGAAGGGACTAGCGGGGGTGCAGATACGCAGTATTTT. This encodes CASSHEGTSGGADTQYF.

V gene TRBV19 combines with J gene TRBJ1-1; D gene unclear. The CDR3 runs 13 residues. Germline CDR1 LNHDA, CDR2 SQIVND (reference sequence). The V gene lost 7 bases and the J gene lost 1 base, with 10 bases spanning the gap. The CDR3 loop reads CASMEQKNTEAFF. Written as DNA, the CDR3 is TGTGCCAGTATGGAGCAAAAGAACACTGAAGCTTTCTTT.

This clone was picked up a small number of times. The chain couples TRBV6-6 to TRBJ1-3; TRBD1 matches 7 bases. V lost 7 bases and J lost 2; bases outside the gene matches: 5. The germline V gene encodes CDR1 MNHNY and CDR2 SVGAGI (reference sequence). CDR3 length equals 14 residues. The chain's CDR3 is CASNPGTAGNTIYF. The CDR3, as DNA: TGTGCCAGCAACCCCGGGACAGCTGGAAACACCATATATTTT.